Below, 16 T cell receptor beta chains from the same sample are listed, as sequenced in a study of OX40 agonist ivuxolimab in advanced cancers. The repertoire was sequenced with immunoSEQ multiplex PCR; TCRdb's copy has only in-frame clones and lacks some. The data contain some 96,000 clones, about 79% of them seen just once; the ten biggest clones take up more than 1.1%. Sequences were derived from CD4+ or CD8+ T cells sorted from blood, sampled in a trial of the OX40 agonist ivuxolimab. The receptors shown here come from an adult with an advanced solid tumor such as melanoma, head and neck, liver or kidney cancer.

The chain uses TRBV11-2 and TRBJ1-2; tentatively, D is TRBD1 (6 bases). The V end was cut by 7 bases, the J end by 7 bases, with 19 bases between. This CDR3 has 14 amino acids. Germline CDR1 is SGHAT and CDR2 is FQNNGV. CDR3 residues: CASNLNGGARGYTF. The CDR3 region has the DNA TGTGCCAGCAACTTGAATGGGGGGGCACGTGGCTACACCTTC.

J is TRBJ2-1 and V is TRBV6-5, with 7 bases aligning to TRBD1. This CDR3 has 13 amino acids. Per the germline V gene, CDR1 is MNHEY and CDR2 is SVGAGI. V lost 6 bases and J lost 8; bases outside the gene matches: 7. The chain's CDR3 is CASRKTGSDEQFF. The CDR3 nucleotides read TGTGCCAGCAGGAAGACAGGGAGCGATGAGCAGTTCTTC.

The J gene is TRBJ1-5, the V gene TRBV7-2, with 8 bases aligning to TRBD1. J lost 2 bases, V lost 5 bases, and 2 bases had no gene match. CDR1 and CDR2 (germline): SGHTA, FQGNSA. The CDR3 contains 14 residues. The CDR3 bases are TGTGCCAGCAGCGGACAGGGCGGCAATCAGCCCCAGCATTTT. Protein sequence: CASSGQGGNQPQHF.

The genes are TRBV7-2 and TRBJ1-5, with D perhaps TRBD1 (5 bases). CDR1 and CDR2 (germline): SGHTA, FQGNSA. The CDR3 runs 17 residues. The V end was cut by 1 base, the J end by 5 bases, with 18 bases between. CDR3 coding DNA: TGTGCCAGCAGCTTAGGGGAGGGTAGGGGAGGCGATCAGCCCCAGCATTTT. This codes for CASSLGEGRGGDQPQHF.

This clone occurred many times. The CDR3, as DNA: TGTGCCAGTAGTAACCGACAGAACACAGATACGCAGTATTTT. Translating it yields CASSNRQNTDTQYF. The chain employs TRBV19 and TRBJ2-3, with D possibly TRBD1 on 5 matching bases. The CDR3 contains 14 residues. Germline lookup yields CDR1 LNHDA and CDR2 SQIVND (reference sequence). V was clipped by 4 bases and J by 2 bases, with 10 bases between them.

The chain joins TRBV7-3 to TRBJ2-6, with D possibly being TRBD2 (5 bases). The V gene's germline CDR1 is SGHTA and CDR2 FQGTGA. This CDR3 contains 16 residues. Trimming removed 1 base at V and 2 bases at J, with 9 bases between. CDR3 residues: CASSLSSGAGANVLTF. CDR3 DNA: TGTGCCAGCAGCTTAAGCTCCGGGGCTGGGGCCAACGTCCTGACTTTC.

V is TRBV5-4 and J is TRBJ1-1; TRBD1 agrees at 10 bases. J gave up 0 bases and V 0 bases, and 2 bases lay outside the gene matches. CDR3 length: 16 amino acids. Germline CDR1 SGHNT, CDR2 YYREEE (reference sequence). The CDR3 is CASSLGTGGMNTEAFF. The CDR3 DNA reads TGTGCCAGCAGCTTGGGGACAGGGGGGATGAACACTGAAGCTTTCTTT.

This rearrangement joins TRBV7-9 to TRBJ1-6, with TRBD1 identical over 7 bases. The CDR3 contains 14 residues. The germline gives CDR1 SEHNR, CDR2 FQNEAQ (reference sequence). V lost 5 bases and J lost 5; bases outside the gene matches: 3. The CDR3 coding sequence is TGTGCCAGCAGCGCCGGGACAGATAATTCACCCCTCCACTTT. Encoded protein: CASSAGTDNSPLHF.

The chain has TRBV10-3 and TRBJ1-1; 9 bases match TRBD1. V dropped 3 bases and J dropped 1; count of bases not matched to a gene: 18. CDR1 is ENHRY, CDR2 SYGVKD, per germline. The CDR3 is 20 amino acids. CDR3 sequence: CAISDMGQGKSHVGNTEAFF. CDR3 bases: TGTGCCATCAGTGATATGGGACAGGGTAAGTCCCATGTAGGGAACACTGAAGCTTTCTTT.

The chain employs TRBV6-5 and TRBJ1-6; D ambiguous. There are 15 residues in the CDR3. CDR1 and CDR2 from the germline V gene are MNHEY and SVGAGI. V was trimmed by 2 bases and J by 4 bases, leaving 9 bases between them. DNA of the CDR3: TGTGCCAGCAGTTACGAATGGCGGTATAATTCACCCCTCCACTTT. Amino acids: CASSYEWRYNSPLHF.

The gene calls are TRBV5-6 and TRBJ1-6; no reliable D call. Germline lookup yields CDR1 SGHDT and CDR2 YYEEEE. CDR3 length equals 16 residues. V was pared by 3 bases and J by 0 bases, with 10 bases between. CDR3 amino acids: CASSSLLSSYNSPLHF. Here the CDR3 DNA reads TGTGCCAGCAGCTCCCTGTTGAGCTCCTATAATTCACCCCTCCACTTT. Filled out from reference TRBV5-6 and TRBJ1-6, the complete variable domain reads DAGVTQSPTHLIKTRGQQVTLRCSPKSGHDTVSWYQQALGQGPQFIFQYYEEEERQRGNFPDRFSGHQFPNYSSELNVNALLLGDSALYLCASSSLLSSYNSPLHFGNGTRLTVT.

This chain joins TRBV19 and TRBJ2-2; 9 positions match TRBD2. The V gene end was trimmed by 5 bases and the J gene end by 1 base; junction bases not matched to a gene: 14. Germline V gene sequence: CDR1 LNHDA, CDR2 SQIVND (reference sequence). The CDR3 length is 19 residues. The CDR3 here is CASSLPPSLTSGNTGELFF. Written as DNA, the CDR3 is TGTGCCAGTAGTCTCCCCCCATCCCTGACTAGCGGGAACACCGGGGAGCTGTTTTTT.

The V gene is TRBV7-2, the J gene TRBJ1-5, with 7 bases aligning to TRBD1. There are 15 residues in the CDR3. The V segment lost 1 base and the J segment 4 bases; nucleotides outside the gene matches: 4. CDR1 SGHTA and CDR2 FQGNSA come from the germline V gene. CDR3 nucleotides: TGTGCCAGCAGCTTAGAAAGGGGGCGAAATCAGCCCCAGCATTTT. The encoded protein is CASSLERGRNQPQHF.

CDR3 nucleotides: TGTGCCAGCAGCTTACGATCCGGGACAGGGACCGGGGAGCTGTTTTTT. Its translation is CASSLRSGTGTGELFF. This chain joins TRBV7-9 and TRBJ2-2; TRBD1 agrees at 9 bases. Losses at the gene ends were 2 bases for V and 5 bases for J; bases not matched to a gene: 6. CDR3 length: 16 amino acids. CDR1 is SEHNR, CDR2 FQNEAQ, per germline (reference sequence).

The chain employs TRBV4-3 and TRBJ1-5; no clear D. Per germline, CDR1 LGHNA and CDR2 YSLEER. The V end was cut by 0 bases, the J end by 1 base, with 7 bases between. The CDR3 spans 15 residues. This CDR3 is CASSQEVSSNQPQHF. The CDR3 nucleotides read TGCGCCAGCAGCCAAGAGGTGAGCAGCAATCAGCCCCAGCATTTT.

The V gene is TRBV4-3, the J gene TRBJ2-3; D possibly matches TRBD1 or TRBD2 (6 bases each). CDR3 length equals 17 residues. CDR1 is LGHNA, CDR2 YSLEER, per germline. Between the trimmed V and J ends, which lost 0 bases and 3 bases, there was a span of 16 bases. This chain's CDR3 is CASSQDPPQGRTDTQYF. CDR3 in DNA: TGCGCCAGCAGCCAAGATCCCCCGCAGGGGAGGACAGATACGCAGTATTTT.